The source of this TCR beta chain is a study of blood T cell repertoires in COVID-19 (dated by TCRdb to about 2020). Describing the broader study: Samples covering the acute and convalescent phases of COVID-19 were provided by collaborators in the United States, Italy and Spain. The material from the prospective study consisted of cDNA or gDNA derived from T cells, B-cell-depleted T cells, or PBMCs. Subjects who had been exposed to COVID-19, were actively infected with it, or had recovered from it provided the deeply sampled blood TCRbeta repertoires that made up the dataset. The repertoires were made available in a free public database intended to serve as a resource for research on the immune response to SARS-CoV-2. Samples were obtained from the ongoing ImmuneRACE study (first 160 participants) and from roughly 1,300 subjects provided by 6 global collaborators. Sample metadata almost always included a de-identified subject ID, COVID-19 status, age in years and sex. Where available, HLA class I and class II types were obtained from metadata supplied by the sample provider rather than from assay-based typing.

Regarding this clone: Its antigen target is currently unknown. Base qualities are not provided; no much larger clone lies one nucleotide away.

According to the germline V gene, CDR1 reads SGHTA and CDR2 reads FQGTGA. V is pared back by 1 base and J by 4 bases, with 10 bases lying between the germline termini. The CDR3, from cysteine to phenylalanine, totals 15 residues. Kept here is only the CDR3 DNA, which spans 45 bases and is read in frame from base 1. Participants in the prospective study were aged about 18 to 89 years, lived in about two dozen United States geographic areas, and enrolled through a virtual design. Cohort assignment in the prospective study relied on participant-reported clinical history from a screening survey and a study questionnaire. Exposed participants were defined as having been in contact with someone with a PCR-confirmed or clinician-diagnosed COVID-19 case within 2 weeks of study entry. Mobile phlebotomists in the prospective study collected whole blood, serum and a nasopharyngeal or oropharyngeal swab from every participant. Additional blood draws and questionnaires over an approximately 2-month period could optionally be provided by prospective study participants. Before DNA extraction, prospective study blood samples were shipped either frozen or at room temperature.

Broader findings and caveats from the paper: The amount of clinical and demographic metadata varied by source and participant and was provided uncurated.

TCRbeta CDR3 regions were amplified from genomic DNA using the immunoSEQ Assay, a bias-controlled multiplex PCR. Per the authors' processing: The number of nucleated cells in each sample was estimated by amplification of reference gene primers within the assay. To quantify the absolute abundance of each unique TCRbeta CDR3 rearrangement, sequence reads were collapsed and filtered. Productive Simpson clonality was computed per sample as the square root of Simpson's diversity index over productive rearrangements. TCRdb took over this immuneACCESS table, retaining in-frame rearrangements with V and J assigned. Such tables are incomplete; in checked studies, under half of the missing clones stem from an unresolved V gene, and the remainder is unexplained. The V and J calls and clone size come from that table; D and trimming were worked out from the DNA. The sample yields 200,000 to 250,000 clones; 90% were counted once. The top ten hold 0.85% to 0.95% of the sample.

The sequenced material came from PBMCs or T cells enriched from blood (not recorded which). The clonotype originates from a man over 45 who had been exposed to COVID-19. Here the chain combines TRBV7-3 and TRBJ2-2; no D segment can be confidently identified. The CDR3 corresponds to CASSLMAHTTGELFF. The nucleotides read TGTGCCAGCAGCTTAATGGCCCATACCACCGGGGAGCTGTTTTTT.